The 18 T cell receptor beta chains presented below share a single source sample, sequenced in a study of cytomegalovirus exposure and HLA in healthy donors (dated by TCRdb to about 2017). The method was the immunoSEQ multiplex PCR assay. A mixture of 60 forward primers for TCR Vbeta segments and 13 reverse primers for TCR Jbeta segments was used in the multiplex PCR. This is the immuneACCESS table as TCRdb keeps it, with only in-frame sequences that have V and J called. A part of the clones is gone; compared with another copy, unresolved V genes explain less than half, and the rest is unexplained. The table for this sample lists some 120,000 clones. Approximately 2% of the sample is held by the ten biggest clonotypes. Sequenced material: PBMCs. Source of these receptors: a man in his forties in good health and CMV-seronegative.

This chain links TRBV28 with TRBJ1-1; the D gene is possibly TRBD1 (6 bases). Germline V CDR1 and CDR2: MDHEN, SYDVKM. This CDR3 contains 15 residues. Trimming removed 6 bases at V and 1 base at J, with 15 bases between. CDR3 DNA sequence: TGTGCCAGCAGGCGGACCGGGACAAAGAACACTGAAGCTTTCTTT. This gives the protein CASRRTGTKNTEAFF.

The chain recombines TRBV5-1 with TRBJ1-2, with D possibly TRBD1 on 6 matching bases. Germline values: CDR1 SGHRS, CDR2 YFSETQ. The CDR3 is made up of 16 amino acids. The V end lost 4 bases, the J end lost 0 bases, and 16 bases lay between the germline ends. Here the CDR3 DNA reads TGCGCCAGCAGCCCGGGAGGGACACCCGCTAACTATGGCTACACCTTC. Translating it yields CASSPGGTPANYGYTF.

The rearrangement links TRBV2 to TRBJ2-5, with TRBD2 as a possible D gene (5 bases). With 4 bases removed from V and 5 bases from J, the gap between germline ends came to 11 bases. The V gene's germline CDR1 is SNHLY and CDR2 FYNNEI. CDR3 size: 13 residues. The DNA for the CDR3 is TGTGCCAGCAGTGTAAGACTAATGGAGACCCAGTACTTC. Encoded protein: CASSVRLMETQYF. Variable domain in full (rest from reference TRBV2 and TRBJ2-5): EPEVTQTPSHQVTQMGQEVILRCVPISNHLYFYWYRQILGQKVEFLVSFYNNEISEKSEIFDDQFSVERPDGSNFTLKIRSTKLEDSAMYFCASSVRLMETQYFGPGTRLLVL.

V gene TRBV2 combines with J gene TRBJ1-1; 8 bases are shared with TRBD1. The CDR3 length is 13 residues. Germline CDR1 reads SNHLY; CDR2 reads FYNNEI. V lost 8 bases to trimming and J lost 2 bases; unmatched junction nucleotides: 4. The CDR3 is CASQGQENTEAFF. CDR3 coding DNA: TGTGCCAGCCAGGGACAGGAAAACACTGAAGCTTTCTTT.

CDR3 DNA: TGTGCCAGCAGCCCCCCCAGGACAGGGTTAGAGACCCAGTACTTC. Translating it yields CASSPPRTGLETQYF. This chain uses TRBV5-4 with TRBJ2-5; 8 nucleotides line up with TRBD1. Trimming at V came to 4 bases and at J to 4 bases, leaving 9 bases not matched to a gene. CDR3 size: 15 residues. Germline V gives CDR1 SGHNT, CDR2 YYREEE (reference sequence).

V usage is TRBV5-1 and J usage is TRBJ2-5; D remains ambiguous. The V and J ends lost 3 bases and 0 bases respectively, with 6 bases between them. Germline V gene lookup returns CDR1 SGHRS and CDR2 YFSETQ. The length of the CDR3 is 13 residues. In DNA form, the CDR3 reads TGCGCCAGCAGCTCAACTTACCAAGAGACCCAGTACTTC. Encoded protein: CASSSTYQETQYF.

This chain connects TRBV5-1 to TRBJ1-2; the D is unclear. The CDR3 extends over 13 amino acids. V was clipped by 6 bases and J by 3 bases, with 12 bases between them. Per the germline V gene, CDR1 is SGHRS and CDR2 is YFSETQ. The CDR3, as DNA: TGCGCCAGCACCCAAAGCGGGTACTATGGCTACACCTTC. Translation: CASTQSGYYGYTF.

This rearrangement joins TRBV20-1 to TRBJ1-1; D is perhaps TRBD1 (6 bases). V lost 2 bases and J 11 bases, leaving 12 bases between the germline ends. The CDR3 is 11 amino acids. Per germline, CDR1 DFQATT and CDR2 SNEGSKA (reference sequence). The CDR3 protein is CSARIQGNAFF. The CDR3 region has the DNA TGCAGTGCTAGAATACAGGGAAATGCTTTCTTT.

The chain carries TRBV11-1 and TRBJ1-1; D gene unclear. V was trimmed by 4 bases and J by 7 bases, leaving 16 bases between them. The germline CDR1 and CDR2 sequences are SGHAT and FQDESV (reference sequence). This CDR3 spans 14 amino acids. The CDR3 is CASSSHTGWGEAFF. The CDR3 bases are TGTGCCAGCAGCTCCCACACGGGGTGGGGTGAAGCTTTCTTT.

This chain uses TRBV7-9 with TRBJ2-7, with D unclear. The CDR3 sequence is 15 residues long. V lost 2 bases and J lost 2, with 13 bases in between. Germline assignment: CDR1 SEHNR and CDR2 FQNEAQ (reference sequence). In nucleotides, the CDR3 is TGTGCCAGCAGCTTATCCGCAGTGGTGACCTACGAGCAGTACTTC. Amino acid sequence: CASSLSAVVTYEQYF.

CDR3: CASSTDRNGNGYTF. CDR3 in DNA: TGTGCCAGCAGCACCGACAGGAACGGGAATGGCTACACCTTC. The chain has TRBV7-2 and TRBJ1-2; D may be TRBD1 (6 bases). V lost 5 bases and J lost 6, with 16 bases in between. Germline V gives CDR1 SGHTA, CDR2 FQGNSA. The CDR3 is 14 amino acids. Drawing the rest from reference TRBV7-2 and TRBJ1-2, the complete variable domain is GAGVSQSPSNKVTEKGKDVELRCDPISGHTALYWYRQSLGQGLEFLIYFQGNSAPDKSGLPSDRFSAERTGGSVSTLTIQRTQQEDSAVYLCASSTDRNGNGYTFGSGTRLTVV.

The J gene is TRBJ2-7, the V gene TRBV5-4, with TRBD2 identical over 11 bases. Germline V gene lookup returns CDR1 SGHNT and CDR2 YYREEE (reference sequence). V was clipped by 3 bases and J by 4 bases; unmatched bases: 3. This CDR3 comprises 14 residues. The CDR3 nucleotides read TGTGCCAGCAGCTATGGGACTAGCGGTTACGAGCAGTACTTC. It translates to CASSYGTSGYEQYF. The entire variable domain, with the rest obtained from reference TRBV5-4 and TRBJ2-7, is as follows: ETGVTQSPTHLIKTRGQQVTLRCSSQSGHNTVSWYQQALGQGPQFIFQYYREEENGRGNFPPRFSGLQFPNYSSELNVNALELDDSALYLCASSYGTSGYEQYFGPGTRLTVT.

The chain links TRBV7-8 to TRBJ2-3; 7 bases are a match to TRBD2. Germline lookup yields CDR1 SGHVS and CDR2 FQNEAQ. Germline trimming cut 4 bases from V and 2 bases from J; bases unmatched to any gene: 9. There are 16 residues in the CDR3. DNA for the CDR3: TGTGCCAGCAGCTATCGGGAGGTGGGACCCACAGATACGCAGTATTTT. It specifies CASSYREVGPTDTQYF.

The chain couples TRBV5-1 to TRBJ2-7; perhaps TRBD2 as D (5 bases). The V and J ends lost 0 bases and 2 bases respectively, with 6 bases between them. The CDR3 runs to 13 residues. The germline V gene encodes CDR1 SGHRS and CDR2 YFSETQ. As DNA, the CDR3 is TGCGCCAGCAGCTTGGGAGGGCCCTACGAGCAGTACTTC. It specifies CASSLGGPYEQYF.

This chain links TRBV11-2 with TRBJ1-1; 7 bases match TRBD1. This CDR3 has 15 amino acids. Germline loops: CDR1 SGHAT, CDR2 FQNNGV. V lost 1 base to trimming and J lost 1 base; unmatched junction nucleotides: 3. The CDR3 DNA sequence: TGTGCCAGCAGCTTAGTCAGGACAGGGAACACTGAAGCTTTCTTT. Residues: CASSLVRTGNTEAFF.

The CDR3 bases are TGTGCTAGTGCCCCTCCCGGGCCTTCGGGGGAGACCCAGTACTTC. Encoded protein: CASAPPGPSGETQYF. V gene TRBV12-5 combines with J gene TRBJ2-5; D possibly corresponds to TRBD2 (5 bases). V lost 7 bases and J lost 5, with 20 bases in between. The germline gives CDR1 LGHNT, CDR2 FRNRAP. The CDR3 consists of 15 residues.

The CDR3 sequence: CASSGLAGDEQYF. CDR3 nucleotides: TGTGCCAGCTCCGGACTAGCGGGAGACGAGCAGTACTTC. J is TRBJ2-7 and V is TRBV18, with 13 positions matching TRBD2. The V gene end was trimmed by 6 bases and the J gene end by 5 bases; junction bases not matched to a gene: 1. The CDR3 has 13 residues. In germline, CDR1 is KGHSH, CDR2 LQKENI. Combining the CDR3 with reference TRBV18 and TRBJ2-7 gives the whole variable domain NAGVMQNPRHLVRRRGQEARLRCSPMKGHSHVYWYRQLPEEGLKFMVYLQKENIIDESGMPKERFSAEFPKEGPSILRIQQVVRGDSAAYFCASSGLAGDEQYFGPGTRLTVT.

J is TRBJ2-1 and V is TRBV6-1; 7 bases fit TRBD1. Germline V gene lookup returns CDR1 MNHNS and CDR2 SASEGT. The length of the CDR3 is 14 residues. Trimming at V came to 8 bases and at J to 7 bases, leaving 11 bases not matched to a gene. CDR3 region: CASRGQISGNEQFF. DNA of the CDR3: TGTGCCAGCCGGGGACAGATCTCGGGGAATGAGCAGTTCTTC.